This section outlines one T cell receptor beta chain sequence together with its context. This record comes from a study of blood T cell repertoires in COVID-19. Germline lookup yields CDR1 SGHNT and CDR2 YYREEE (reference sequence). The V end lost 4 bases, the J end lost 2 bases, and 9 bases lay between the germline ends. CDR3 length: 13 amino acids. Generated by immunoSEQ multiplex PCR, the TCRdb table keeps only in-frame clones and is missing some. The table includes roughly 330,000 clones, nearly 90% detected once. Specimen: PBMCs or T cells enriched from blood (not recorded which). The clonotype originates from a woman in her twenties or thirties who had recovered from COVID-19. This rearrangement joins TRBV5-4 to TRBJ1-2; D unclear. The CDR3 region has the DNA TGTGCCAGCAGCCATAGACAAAACTATGGCTACACCTTC. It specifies CASSHRQNYGYTF. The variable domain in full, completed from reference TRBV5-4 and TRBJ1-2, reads ETGVTQSPTHLIKTRGQQVTLRCSSQSGHNTVSWYQQALGQGPQFIFQYYREEENGRGNFPPRFSGLQFPNYSSELNVNALELDDSALYLCASSHRQNYGYTFGSGTRLTVV.